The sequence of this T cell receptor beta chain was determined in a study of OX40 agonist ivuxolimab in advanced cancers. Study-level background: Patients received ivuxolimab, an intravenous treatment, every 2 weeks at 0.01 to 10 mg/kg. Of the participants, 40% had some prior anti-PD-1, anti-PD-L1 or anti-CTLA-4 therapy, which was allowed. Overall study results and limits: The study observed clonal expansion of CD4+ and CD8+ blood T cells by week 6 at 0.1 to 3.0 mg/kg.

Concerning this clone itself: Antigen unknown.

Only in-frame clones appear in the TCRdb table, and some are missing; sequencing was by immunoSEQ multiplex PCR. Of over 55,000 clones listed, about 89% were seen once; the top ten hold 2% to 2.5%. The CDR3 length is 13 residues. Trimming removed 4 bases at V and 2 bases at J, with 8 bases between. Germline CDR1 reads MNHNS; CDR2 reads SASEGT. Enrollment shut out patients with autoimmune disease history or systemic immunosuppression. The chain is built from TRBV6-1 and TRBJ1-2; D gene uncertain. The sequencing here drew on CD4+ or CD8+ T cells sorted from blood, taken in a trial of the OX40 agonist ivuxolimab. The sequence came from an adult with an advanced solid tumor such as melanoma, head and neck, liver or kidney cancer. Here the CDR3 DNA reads TGTGCCAGCAGTGGAGAGCTGAACTATGGCTACACCTTC. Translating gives CASSGELNYGYTF.